Listed below are T cell receptor beta chains from one sample, sequenced in a study of shared clonotypes between healthy human individuals. TCRdb keeps only in-frame clones here, not all; method: immunoSEQ multiplex PCR. The sample has 400,000 to 500,000 clones; approximately 79% are singletons. Sequences were obtained from PBMCs. The origin of the receptors is a woman aged 40 to 49 in good health. Some clones in this sample may be carry-over from other donors' samples. The CDR3 runs from the conserved cysteine through the conserved F or W. A D gene is named only where the DNA matches it firmly. Clone size is given for some rows only: seen once, a few or many times, or a class if the clone is expanded.

v_call	d_call	j_call	clone_size	cdr3_nt	cdr3_aa
TRBV28	TRBD1	TRBJ1-5	few	TGTGCCGCGCGGACAGGGAGGGATCAGCCCCAGCATTTT	CAARTGRDQPQHF
TRBV6-4	.	TRBJ2-7	many	TGTGCCAGGGACTACGAGCAGTACTTC	CARDYEQYF
TRBV15	.	TRBJ1-4	.	TGTGCCACCAGCAGAGACAGAACCTTAAATGAAAAACTGTTTTTT	CATSRDRTLNEKLFF
TRBV7-6	TRBD1	TRBJ2-7	once	TGTGCCAGCAGCCCGGGACAGGGATACGAGCAGTACTTC	CASSPGQGYEQYF
TRBV7-2	.	TRBJ1-1	.	TGTGCCAGCAGCTTAGGGGGTGGGGTGACTGAAGCTTTCTTT	CASSLGGGVTEAFF
TRBV18	.	TRBJ2-3	.	TGTGCCAGCTCACCCAACGGAGGGAGCACAGATACGCAGTATTTT	CASSPNGGSTDTQYF
TRBV4-1	TRBD1	TRBJ1-2	.	TGCGCCAGCAGCCAAGATAACAGGGGTAACTATGGCTACACCTTC	CASSQDNRGNYGYTF
TRBV28	TRBD1	TRBJ1-2	.	TGTGCCAGCAGCTGGGGACAGGTCCTAATCCGTTATGGCTACACCTTC	CASSWGQVLIRYGYTF
TRBV18	TRBD2	TRBJ2-2	.	TGTGCCAGCTCACCGGGACTAGCGGTCTCGAACACCGGGGAGCTGTTTTTT	CASSPGLAVSNTGELFF
TRBV2	.	TRBJ2-1	.	TGTGCCAGCGGTATGGGGGGAGGAATTACGAATGAGCAGTTCTTC	CASGMGGGITNEQFF
TRBV2	TRBD1	TRBJ2-1	few	TGTGCCAGCGGACGATGGACAGGGGCTGGGAATGAGCAGTTCTTC	CASGRWTGAGNEQFF
TRBV7-2	.	TRBJ2-2	.	TGTGCCAGCAGCTTAGTGCTAGCATCGAACACCGGGGAGCTGTTTTTT	CASSLVLASNTGELFF
TRBV7-8	.	TRBJ2-1	once	TGTGCCAGCAGCTTAGCTCAGCTCTACAATGAGCAGTTCTTC	CASSLAQLYNEQFF
TRBV4-1	TRBD1	TRBJ2-7	.	TGCGCCAGCAGCCAAAGATGGGACAGGGTAGTTTACGAGCAGTACTTC	CASSQRWDRVVYEQYF
TRBV28	.	TRBJ1-3	.	TGTGCTAGCAGTTTATTAGGGTTTTCTGGAAACACCATATATTTT	CASSLLGFSGNTIYF
TRBV19	TRBD2	TRBJ2-7	few	TGTGCCAGTAGTATTGGACTAGCGGACACCTACGAGCAGTACTTC	CASSIGLADTYEQYF
TRBV30	.	TRBJ1-1	once	TGTGCCTGGAGTGGGGGGTTGTTGTCAGTGAACACTGAAGCTTTCTTT	CAWSGGLLSVNTEAFF
TRBV18	.	TRBJ2-7	.	TGTGCCAGCTCTCCAACAGGGATCCACGAGCAGTACTTC	CASSPTGIHEQYF
TRBV13	.	TRBJ2-1	.	TGTGCCAGCAGCGCCCCGGCCACCCTCCCCAATGAGCAGTTCTTC	CASSAPATLPNEQFF
TRBV27	TRBD1	TRBJ2-5	.	TGTGCCAGCAGTTTGCCTGGGGCAGGGGGCCGAGAGACCCAGTACTTC	CASSLPGAGGRETQYF
TRBV6-6	.	TRBJ2-1	once	TGTGCCAGCAGTCAACAGGGCGACAATGAGCAGTTCTTC	CASSQQGDNEQFF
TRBV6-6	.	TRBJ2-1	.	TGTGCCAGCAGTTACCCGGGTGGGGGGAACAATGAGCAGTTCTTC	CASSYPGGGNNEQFF
TRBV7-2	.	TRBJ2-7	once	TGTGCCAGCAGCTCGGGGGGGGCTGGGACAGGGAGGACTTACGAGCAGTACTTC	CASSSGGAGTGRTYEQYF
TRBV15	.	TRBJ1-5	once	TGTGCCACCAGCTTTACCGGAGGTAGCAATCAGCCCCAGCATTTT	CATSFTGGSNQPQHF
TRBV11-2	TRBD2	TRBJ2-1	.	TGTGCCAGCAGTCAGACTAGCGGGGGTGAGCAGTTCTTC	CASSQTSGGEQFF
TRBV7-9	.	TRBJ2-7	few	TGTGCCAGCAGCTCGGGACGGGACTACGAGCAGTACTTC	CASSSGRDYEQYF
TRBV27	.	TRBJ2-5	.	TGTGCCAGCAGTTCCCTAGGAAGGGGGGTGGGCCAAGAGACCCAGTACTTC	CASSSLGRGVGQETQYF
TRBV7-9	.	TRBJ1-2	.	TGTGCCAGCAGTACGACTTTGGGACCCCTAAGGGGTGGCTACACCTTC	CASSTTLGPLRGGYTF
TRBV7-2	TRBD2	TRBJ2-7	.	TGTGCCAGCAGCGAGACTAGCATCCCCTACGAGCAGTACTTC	CASSETSIPYEQYF
TRBV7-8	.	TRBJ2-2	.	TGTGCCAGCGTGGCTCGGGAAGATACCGGGGAGCTGTTTTTT	CASVAREDTGELFF
TRBV27	TRBD1	TRBJ2-7	.	TGTGCCAGCAGATGGTCCGGGACAGGTGGCTACGAGCAGTACTTC	CASRWSGTGGYEQYF
TRBV5-4	TRBD2	TRBJ2-3	.	TGTGCCAGCACCCGGGAGGGGAGCACAGATACGCAGTATTTT	CASTREGSTDTQYF
TRBV28	.	TRBJ1-5	.	TGTGCCACAAAAAAGAGCCCAGTTTATAGCAATCAGCCCCAGCATTTT	CATKKSPVYSNQPQHF
TRBV19	.	TRBJ1-2	.	TGTGCCAGTACCATGGAGGCAGCCTACTTTAACTATGGCTACACCTTC	CASTMEAAYFNYGYTF
TRBV7-2	TRBD2	TRBJ2-5	.	TGTGCCAGCAGCGGGGGGCGGCTAGCGGGGACCCAGTACTTC	CASSGGRLAGTQYF
TRBV6-1	TRBD1	TRBJ1-5	.	TGTGCCAGCAGTGGACGGGACAGGGGGGCCTATAGCAATCAGCCCCAGCATTTT	CASSGRDRGAYSNQPQHF
TRBV7-3	.	TRBJ2-2	.	TGTGCCAGCACCGTGGGGGGTAGCGCCGGGGAGCTGTTTTTT	CASTVGGSAGELFF
TRBV4-1	.	TRBJ2-7	few	TGCGCCAGCAGCCAAGATCTACAGGATTACAACGAGCAGTACTTC	CASSQDLQDYNEQYF
TRBV7-6	.	TRBJ2-6	.	TGTGCCAGCAACCCGGGACTGCCCTCTGGGGCCAACGTCCTGACTTTC	CASNPGLPSGANVLTF
TRBV7-9	.	TRBJ2-2	.	TGTGCCAGCAGCCGGCGACTAGCGAACACCGGGGAGCTGTTTTTT	CASSRRLANTGELFF
TRBV11-2	.	TRBJ1-6	.	TGTGCCAGCAGCGCAATAGGGGGGGATTCACCCCTCCACTTT	CASSAIGGDSPLHF
TRBV11-1	TRBD1	TRBJ1-1	.	TGTGCCAGCAGCTTCGGAGGCAGGGGGCGTTGGTACACTGAAGCTTTCTTT	CASSFGGRGRWYTEAFF
TRBV27	TRBD1	TRBJ1-5	.	TGTGCCAGCAGTACAGGGACAGGGGGTAGCAATCAGCCCCAGCATTTT	CASSTGTGGSNQPQHF
TRBV10-3	.	TRBJ1-2	.	TGTGCCATCAGTGATGAATCGACAGGTTTTCGTGGCTACACCTTC	CAISDESTGFRGYTF
TRBV19	TRBD2	TRBJ2-5	.	TGTGCCACCTCGATGAGGGGAGGGCAAGAGACCCAGTACTTC	CATSMRGGQETQYF
TRBV20-1	.	TRBJ2-7	.	TGCAGTGCCCATCTCTCATACGAGCAGTACTTC	CSAHLSYEQYF
TRBV29-1	TRBD2	TRBJ2-7	.	TGCAGCGTTGTACTAGCGGGAGAGGGCGAGCAGTACTTC	CSVVLAGEGEQYF
TRBV28	TRBD1	TRBJ1-5	.	TGTGCCAGCAGCAAAATCCAGGGGGCGTATCAGCCCCAGCATTTT	CASSKIQGAYQPQHF
TRBV19	.	TRBJ2-7	.	TGTGCCAGTAGTACCCGGGCCAAACTCTACGAGCAGTACTTC	CASSTRAKLYEQYF
TRBV28	TRBD2	TRBJ2-7	.	TGTGCCAGCCGTGCGGGAGGGAGGTCTTACGAGCAGTACTTC	CASRAGGRSYEQYF
TRBV5-1	.	TRBJ2-2	.	TGCGCCAGCAGCTTTGAGAGCCTGGGGAACACCGGGGAGCTGTTTTTT	CASSFESLGNTGELFF
TRBV10-3	.	TRBJ1-2	once	TGTGCCATCAGTGAGTCCGAAGGAATCTATGGCTACACCTTC	CAISESEGIYGYTF
TRBV30	.	TRBJ2-7	.	TGTGCCTGGAGTGTCACTCATAGGGCCGAGCAGTACTTC	CAWSVTHRAEQYF
TRBV10-3	TRBD2	TRBJ2-1	once	TGTGCCATCAGTGAGGTCCAGCGGGGGGACAATGAGCAGTTCTTC	CAISEVQRGDNEQFF
TRBV11-3	.	TRBJ1-5	once	TGTGCCAGCAGCCTCAGGGGAGAAGGCAATCAGCCCCAGCATTTT	CASSLRGEGNQPQHF
TRBV19	TRBD1	TRBJ2-7	.	TGTGCCAGTAGTCCCCGGACAGGGGGCTTCAACGAGCAGTACTTC	CASSPRTGGFNEQYF
TRBV27	.	TRBJ2-5	.	TGTGCCAGCAGGGCCTTGGAGACCCAGTACTTC	CASRALETQYF